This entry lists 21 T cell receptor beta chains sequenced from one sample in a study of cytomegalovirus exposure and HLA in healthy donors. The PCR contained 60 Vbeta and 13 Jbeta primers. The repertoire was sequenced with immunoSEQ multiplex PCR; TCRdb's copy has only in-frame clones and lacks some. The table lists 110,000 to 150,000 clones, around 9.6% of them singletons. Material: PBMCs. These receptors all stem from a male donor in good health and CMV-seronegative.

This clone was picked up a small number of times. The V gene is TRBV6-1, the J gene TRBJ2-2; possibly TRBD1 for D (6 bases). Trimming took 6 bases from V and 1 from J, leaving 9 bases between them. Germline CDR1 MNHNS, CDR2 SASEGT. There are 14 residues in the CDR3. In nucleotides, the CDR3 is TGTGCCAGCAGAGTGACAGGGAACACCGGGGAGCTGTTTTTT. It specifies CASRVTGNTGELFF.

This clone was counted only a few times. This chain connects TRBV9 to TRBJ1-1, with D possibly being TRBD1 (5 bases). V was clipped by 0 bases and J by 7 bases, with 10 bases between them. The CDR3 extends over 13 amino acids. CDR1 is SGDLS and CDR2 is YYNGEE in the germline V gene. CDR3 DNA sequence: TGTGCCAGCAGCGTAGTGATGGGGGGTGAAGCTTTCTTT. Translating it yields CASSVVMGGEAFF.

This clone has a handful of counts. The CDR3 here is CASIPGGSPAGSNQPQHF. The CDR3 DNA reads TGTGCCAGCATACCAGGAGGGAGTCCTGCGGGCAGCAATCAGCCCCAGCATTTT. V usage is TRBV5-8 and J usage is TRBJ1-5; D gene ambiguous. The CDR3 length is 18 residues. The V gene's germline CDR1 is SGHTS and CDR2 YDEGEE. V lost 6 bases and J 1 base, leaving 23 bases between the germline ends.

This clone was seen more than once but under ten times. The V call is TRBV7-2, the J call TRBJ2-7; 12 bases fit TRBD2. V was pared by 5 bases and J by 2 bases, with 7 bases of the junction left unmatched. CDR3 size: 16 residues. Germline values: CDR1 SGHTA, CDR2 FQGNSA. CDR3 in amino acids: CASSLGLAGLTYEQYF. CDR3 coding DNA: TGTGCCAGCAGCCTTGGACTAGCGGGGTTGACCTACGAGCAGTACTTC. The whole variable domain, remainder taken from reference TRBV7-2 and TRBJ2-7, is GAGVSQSPSNKVTEKGKDVELRCDPISGHTALYWYRQSLGQGLEFLIYFQGNSAPDKSGLPSDRFSAERTGGSVSTLTIQRTQQEDSAVYLCASSLGLAGLTYEQYFGPGTRLTVT.

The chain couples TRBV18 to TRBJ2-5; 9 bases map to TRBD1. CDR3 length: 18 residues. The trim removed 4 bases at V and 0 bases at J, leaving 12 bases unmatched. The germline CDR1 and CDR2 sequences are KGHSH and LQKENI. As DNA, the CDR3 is TGTGCCAGCTCACGAGCGATTAACCGGGACAGGGACCAAGAGACCCAGTACTTC. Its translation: CASSRAINRDRDQETQYF.

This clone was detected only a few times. The CDR3 region is CASSLRDRGPNGYTF. As DNA, the CDR3 is TGTGCCAGCAGCCTACGGGACAGGGGGCCAAATGGCTACACCTTC. J is TRBJ1-2 and V is TRBV7-9; 12 nucleotides align to TRBD1. Germline V gene data show CDR1 as SEHNR and CDR2 as FQNEAQ (reference sequence). With V trimmed by 5 bases and J by 6 bases, 7 bases remained unmatched. The CDR3 sequence is 15 residues long. The full variable domain, rest sourced from reference TRBV7-9 and TRBJ1-2, is DTGVSQNPRHKITKRGQNVTFRCDPISEHNRLYWYRQTLGQGPEFLTYFQNEAQLEKSRLLSDRFSAERPKGSFSTLEIQRTEQGDSAMYLCASSLRDRGPNGYTFGSGTRLTVV.

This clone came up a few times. The CDR3 bases are TGTGCCAGCACCCTCAGGGGCAATTCACCCCTCCACTTT. This translates into CASTLRGNSPLHF. The J gene is TRBJ1-6, the V gene TRBV2, with D perhaps matching TRBD1 (6 bases). Trimming stripped 7 bases from V and 7 bases from J, with 11 bases between. The CDR3 contains 13 residues. CDR1 and CDR2 (germline): SNHLY, FYNNEI.

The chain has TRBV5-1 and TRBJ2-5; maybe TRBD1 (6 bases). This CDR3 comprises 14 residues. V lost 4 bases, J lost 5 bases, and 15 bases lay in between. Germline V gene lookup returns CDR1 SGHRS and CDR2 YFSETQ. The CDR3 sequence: CASSPSGVRETQYF. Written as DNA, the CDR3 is TGCGCCAGCAGCCCCTCAGGGGTAAGGGAGACCCAGTACTTC.

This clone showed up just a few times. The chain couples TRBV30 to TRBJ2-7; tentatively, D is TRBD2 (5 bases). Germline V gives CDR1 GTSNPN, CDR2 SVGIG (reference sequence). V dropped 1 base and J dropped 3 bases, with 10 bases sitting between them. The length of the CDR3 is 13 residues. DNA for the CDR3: TGTGCCTGGAGTGGGCCAGCGGACTACGAGCAGTACTTC. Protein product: CAWSGPADYEQYF.

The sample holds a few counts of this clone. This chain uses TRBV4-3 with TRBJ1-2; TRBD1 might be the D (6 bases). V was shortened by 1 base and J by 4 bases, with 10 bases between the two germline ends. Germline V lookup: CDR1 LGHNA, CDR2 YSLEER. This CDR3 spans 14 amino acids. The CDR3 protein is CASSQVDRAYGYTF. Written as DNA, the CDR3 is TGCGCCAGCAGCCAAGTGGACAGAGCCTATGGCTACACCTTC.

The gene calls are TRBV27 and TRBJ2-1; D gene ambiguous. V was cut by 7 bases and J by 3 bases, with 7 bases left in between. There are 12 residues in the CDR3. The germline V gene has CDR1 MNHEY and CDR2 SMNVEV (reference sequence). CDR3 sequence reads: CASNGGYNEQFF. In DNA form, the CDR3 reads TGTGCCAGCAACGGCGGCTACAATGAGCAGTTCTTC.

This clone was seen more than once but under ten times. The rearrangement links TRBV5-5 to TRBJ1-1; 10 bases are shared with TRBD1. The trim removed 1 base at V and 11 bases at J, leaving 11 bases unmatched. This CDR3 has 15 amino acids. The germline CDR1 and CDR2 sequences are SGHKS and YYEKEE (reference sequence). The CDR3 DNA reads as TGTGCCAGCAGCTTGAACCCTCGACAGGGGGCTGGTGCTTTCTTT. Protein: CASSLNPRQGAGAFF.

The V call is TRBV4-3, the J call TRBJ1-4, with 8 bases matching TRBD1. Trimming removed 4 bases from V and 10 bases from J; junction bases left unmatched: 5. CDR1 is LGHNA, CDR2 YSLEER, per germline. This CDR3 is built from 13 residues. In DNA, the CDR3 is TGCGCCAGCAGCCGCGACAGGGGTGGAAAACTGTTTTTT. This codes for CASSRDRGGKLFF.

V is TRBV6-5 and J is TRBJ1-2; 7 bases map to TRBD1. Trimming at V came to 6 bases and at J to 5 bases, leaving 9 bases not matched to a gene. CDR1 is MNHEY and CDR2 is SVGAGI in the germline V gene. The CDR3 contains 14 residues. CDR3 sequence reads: CASSLTGNGYGYTF. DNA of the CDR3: TGTGCCAGCAGCCTGACAGGGAACGGTTATGGCTACACCTTC.

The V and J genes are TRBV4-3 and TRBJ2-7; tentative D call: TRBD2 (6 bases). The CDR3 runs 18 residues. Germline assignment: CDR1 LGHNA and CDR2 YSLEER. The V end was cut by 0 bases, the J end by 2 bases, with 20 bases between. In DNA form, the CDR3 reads TGCGCCAGCAGCCAAGAGCAATTGCGCGGGATCCAAGCCTACGAGCAGTACTTC. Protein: CASSQEQLRGIQAYEQYF.

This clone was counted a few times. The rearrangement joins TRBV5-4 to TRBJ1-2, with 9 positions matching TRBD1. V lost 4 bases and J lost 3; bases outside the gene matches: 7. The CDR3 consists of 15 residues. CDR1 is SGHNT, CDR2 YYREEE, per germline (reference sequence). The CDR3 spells CASSTPGQGHYGYTF. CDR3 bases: TGTGCCAGCAGCACCCCGGGACAGGGTCACTATGGCTACACCTTC.

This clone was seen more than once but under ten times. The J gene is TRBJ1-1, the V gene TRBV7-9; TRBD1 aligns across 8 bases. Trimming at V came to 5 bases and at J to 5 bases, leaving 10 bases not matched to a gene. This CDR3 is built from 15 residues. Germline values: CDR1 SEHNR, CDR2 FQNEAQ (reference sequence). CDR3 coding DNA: TGTGCCAGCAGCATCCGGACAGGGAGGAGAACTGAAGCTTTCTTT. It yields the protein CASSIRTGRRTEAFF.

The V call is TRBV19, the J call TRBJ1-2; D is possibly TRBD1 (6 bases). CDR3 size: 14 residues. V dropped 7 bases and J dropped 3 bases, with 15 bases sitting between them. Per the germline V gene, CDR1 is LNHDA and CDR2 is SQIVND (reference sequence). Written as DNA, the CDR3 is TGTGCCAGTAACCAACAGGGTAAAGACTATGGCTACACCTTC. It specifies CASNQQGKDYGYTF.

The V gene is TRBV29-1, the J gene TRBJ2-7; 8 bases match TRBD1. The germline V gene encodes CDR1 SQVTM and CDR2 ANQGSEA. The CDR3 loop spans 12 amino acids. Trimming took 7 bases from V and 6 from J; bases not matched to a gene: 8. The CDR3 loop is CSARQGKSEQYF. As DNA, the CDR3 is TGCAGCGCGCGACAGGGGAAAAGCGAGCAGTACTTC.

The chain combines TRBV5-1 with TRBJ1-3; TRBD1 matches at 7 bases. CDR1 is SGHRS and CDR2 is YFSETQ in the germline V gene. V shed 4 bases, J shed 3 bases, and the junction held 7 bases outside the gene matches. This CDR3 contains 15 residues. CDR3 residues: CASSQGTDFGNTIYF. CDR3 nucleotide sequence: TGCGCCAGCAGCCAAGGGACAGACTTTGGAAACACCATATATTTT.

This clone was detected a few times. The CDR3 reads CASSSDSTYGYTF. CDR3 in DNA: TGTGCCAGCAGCTCGGACAGCACCTATGGCTACACCTTC. The rearrangement joins TRBV5-4 to TRBJ1-2, with D perhaps TRBD1 (6 bases). CDR1 and CDR2 (germline): SGHNT, YYREEE (reference sequence). The CDR3 is made up of 13 amino acids. V lost 3 bases to trimming and J lost 4 bases, with 10 bases between them.